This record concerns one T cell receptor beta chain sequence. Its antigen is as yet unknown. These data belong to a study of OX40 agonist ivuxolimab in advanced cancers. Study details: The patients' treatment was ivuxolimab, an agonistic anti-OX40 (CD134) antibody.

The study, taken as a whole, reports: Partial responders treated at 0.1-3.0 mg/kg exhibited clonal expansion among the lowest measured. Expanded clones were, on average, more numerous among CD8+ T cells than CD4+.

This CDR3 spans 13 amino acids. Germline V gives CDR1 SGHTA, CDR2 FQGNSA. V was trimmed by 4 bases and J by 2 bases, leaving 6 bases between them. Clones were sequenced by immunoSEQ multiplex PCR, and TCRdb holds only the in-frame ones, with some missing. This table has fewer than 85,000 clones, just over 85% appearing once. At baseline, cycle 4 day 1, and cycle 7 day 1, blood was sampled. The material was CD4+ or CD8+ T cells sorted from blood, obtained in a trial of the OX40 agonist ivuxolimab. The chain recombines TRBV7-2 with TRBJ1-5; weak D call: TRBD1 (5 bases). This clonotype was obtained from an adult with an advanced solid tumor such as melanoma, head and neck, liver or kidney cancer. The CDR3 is CASSSGGNQPQHF. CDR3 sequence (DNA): TGTGCCAGCAGCTCGGGGGGCAATCAGCCCCAGCATTTT.